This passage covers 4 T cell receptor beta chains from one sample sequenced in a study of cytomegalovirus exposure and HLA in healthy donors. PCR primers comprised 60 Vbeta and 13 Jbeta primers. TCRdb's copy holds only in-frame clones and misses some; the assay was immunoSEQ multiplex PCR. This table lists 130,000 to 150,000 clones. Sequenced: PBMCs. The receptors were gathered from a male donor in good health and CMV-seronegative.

The CDR3 is CASHLTGPQFF. Here the CDR3 DNA reads TGTGCCAGCCACCTGACAGGGCCGCAGTTCTTC. The chain employs TRBV25-1 and TRBJ2-1; 7 bases match TRBD1. CDR1 is MGHDK, CDR2 SYGVNS, per germline. CDR3 size: 11 residues. With 8 bases clipped from V and 12 bases from J, the junction kept 7 bases outside the gene matches.

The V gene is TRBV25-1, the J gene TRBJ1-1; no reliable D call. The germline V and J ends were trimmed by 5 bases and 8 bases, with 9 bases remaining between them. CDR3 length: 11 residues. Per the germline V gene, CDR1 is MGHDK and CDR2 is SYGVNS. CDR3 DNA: TGTGCCAGCAGTTATGGGCAAGAAGCTTTCTTT. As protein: CASSYGQEAFF.

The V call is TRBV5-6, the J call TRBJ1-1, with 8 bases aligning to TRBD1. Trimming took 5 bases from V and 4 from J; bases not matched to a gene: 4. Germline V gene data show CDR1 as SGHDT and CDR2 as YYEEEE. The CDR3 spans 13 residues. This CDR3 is CASRLQGGTEAFF. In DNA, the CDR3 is TGTGCCAGCAGATTACAGGGGGGCACTGAAGCTTTCTTT. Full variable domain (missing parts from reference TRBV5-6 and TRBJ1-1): DAGVTQSPTHLIKTRGQQVTLRCSPKSGHDTVSWYQQALGQGPQFIFQYYEEEERQRGNFPDRFSGHQFPNYSSELNVNALLLGDSALYLCASRLQGGTEAFFGQGTRLTVV.

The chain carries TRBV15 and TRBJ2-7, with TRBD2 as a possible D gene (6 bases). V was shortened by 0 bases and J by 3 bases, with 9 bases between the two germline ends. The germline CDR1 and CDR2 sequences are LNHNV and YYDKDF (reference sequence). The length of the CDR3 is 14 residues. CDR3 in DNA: TGTGCCACCAGCAGAGACAGGGACTTCTACGAGCAGTACTTC. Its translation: CATSRDRDFYEQYF.